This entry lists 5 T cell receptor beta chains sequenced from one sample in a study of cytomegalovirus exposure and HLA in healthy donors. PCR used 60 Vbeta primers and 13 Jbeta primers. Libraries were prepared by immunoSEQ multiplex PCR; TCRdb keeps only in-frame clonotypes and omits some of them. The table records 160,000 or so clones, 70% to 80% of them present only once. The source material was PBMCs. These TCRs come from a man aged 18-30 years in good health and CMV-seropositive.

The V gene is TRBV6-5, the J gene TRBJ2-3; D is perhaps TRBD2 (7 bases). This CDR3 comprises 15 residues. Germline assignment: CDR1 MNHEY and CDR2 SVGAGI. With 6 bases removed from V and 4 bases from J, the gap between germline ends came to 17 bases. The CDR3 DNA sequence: TGTGCCAGCAGAAAAAGTGGGGGGGCCGCAGATACGCAGTATTTT. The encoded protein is CASRKSGGAADTQYF.

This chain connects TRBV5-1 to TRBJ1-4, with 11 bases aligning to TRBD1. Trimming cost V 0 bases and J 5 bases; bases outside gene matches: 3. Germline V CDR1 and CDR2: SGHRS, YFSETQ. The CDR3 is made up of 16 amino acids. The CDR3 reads CASSLAGDRGNEKLFF. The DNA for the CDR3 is TGCGCCAGCAGCTTGGCCGGGGACAGGGGGAATGAAAAACTGTTTTTT.

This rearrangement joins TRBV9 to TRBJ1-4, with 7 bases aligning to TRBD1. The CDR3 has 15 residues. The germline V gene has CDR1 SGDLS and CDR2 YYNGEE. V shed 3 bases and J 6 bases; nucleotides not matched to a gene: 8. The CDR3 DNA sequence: TGTGCCAGCAGCGGGCGGGACAGCGAGCATGAAAAACTGTTTTTT. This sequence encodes CASSGRDSEHEKLFF.

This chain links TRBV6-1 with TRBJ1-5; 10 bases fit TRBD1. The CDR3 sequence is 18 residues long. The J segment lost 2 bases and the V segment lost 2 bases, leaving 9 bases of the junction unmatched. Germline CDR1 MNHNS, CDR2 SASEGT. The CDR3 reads CASSELTGGGWGNQPQHF. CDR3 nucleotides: TGTGCCAGCAGTGAATTGACAGGGGGCGGATGGGGCAATCAGCCCCAGCATTTT.

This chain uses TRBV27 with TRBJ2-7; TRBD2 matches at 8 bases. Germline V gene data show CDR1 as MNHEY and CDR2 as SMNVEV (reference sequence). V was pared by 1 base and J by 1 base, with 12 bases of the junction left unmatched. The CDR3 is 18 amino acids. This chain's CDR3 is CASSLFGPSGLTSYEQYF. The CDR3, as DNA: TGTGCCAGCAGTTTATTCGGTCCTAGCGGGTTGACTTCCTACGAGCAGTACTTC.